This T cell receptor (beta chain) was sequenced in a study of cytomegalovirus exposure and HLA in healthy donors. Comments on this clone: The antigen is not known.

When sampled, the donors appeared nominally healthy, though they likely had unrecorded immune exposures. In the PCR, 60 Vbeta and 13 Jbeta primers were used. Produced via immunoSEQ multiplex PCR; TCRdb's table is partial and in-frame only. The table includes approximately 33,000 clones, 53% detected once. Broader study findings: Donor immune exposure was known only as CMV serostatus. Most TCR sequences were seen very rarely across donors, but some public TCRs occurred in many. Equally common other TCR beta chains were less clonally expanded than HLA-associated ones, a later analysis found.

Specimen: PBMCs. The receptor was isolated from a woman aged 40-49 years in good health and CMV-seropositive.

The CDR3 DNA sequence: TGTGCCTGGAGTCGCAGTGTTGGGCCCCAGCATTTT. Its translation is CAWSRSVGPQHF. The gene calls are TRBV30 and TRBJ1-5; no firm D call. CDR1 and CDR2 (germline): GTSNPN, SVGIG (reference sequence). V shed 2 bases and J shed 9 bases, with 11 bases lying between them. The CDR3 is made up of 12 amino acids.